Below are 4 T cell receptor beta chains sequenced from a single sample in a study of CD8 T cells in Susac syndrome. Reverse transcription of about 0.45 to 1 ug RNA was carried out with random hexamers. TCRdb itself ran the immunoSEQ multiplex PCR reads through MiXCR, one entry per CDR3 protein. The table records around 270,000 distinct CDR3 sequences, around 89% of them present only once. Sequenced: CD8+ T cells from PBMCs. The receptors here all came from a human donor with multiple sclerosis.

CDR3: CASSEALRRGRGNSPLHF. DNA of the CDR3: TGTGCCAGCAGTGAAGCGCTTCGACGGGGGCGCGGTAATTCACCCCTCCACTTT. The chain employs TRBV2 and TRBJ1-6; a possible D gene is TRBD1 (6 bases). Germline values: CDR1 SNHLY, CDR2 FYNNEI. This CDR3 has 18 residues. V lost 0 bases and J lost 6, with 18 bases in between.

The chain couples TRBV6-5 to TRBJ2-6, with D perhaps matching TRBD1 (6 bases). Looked up from germline, CDR1 is MNHEY and CDR2 is SVGAGI. This CDR3 is built from 18 residues. With 2 bases removed from V and 0 bases from J, the gap between germline ends came to 14 bases. CDR3 in amino acids: CASSYAQGKGSGANVLTF. The DNA of the CDR3 is TGTGCCAGCAGTTACGCCCAGGGGAAAGGCTCTGGGGCCAACGTCCTGACTTTC.

The chain uses TRBV18 and TRBJ2-1; TRBD2 agrees at 10 bases. Germline V CDR1 and CDR2: KGHSH, LQKENI. This CDR3 has 16 residues. V shed 1 base, J shed 7 bases, and the junction held 7 bases outside the gene matches. In nucleotides, the CDR3 is TGTGCCAGCTCACCACGTGCTAGCGGGAGTGGAAATGAGCAGTTCTTC. It translates to CASSPRASGSGNEQFF.

The chain has TRBV7-9 and TRBJ2-2; D is possibly TRBD1 or TRBD2 (6 bases each). CDR3 length: 15 amino acids. Germline V gene data show CDR1 as SEHNR and CDR2 as FQNEAQ (reference sequence). Trimming removed 8 bases from V and 0 bases from J, with 13 bases in between. The CDR3 region is CASGSGAPNTGELFF. CDR3 DNA sequence: TGTGCCAGCGGCTCGGGGGCCCCGAACACCGGGGAGCTGTTTTTT.